This entry describes one T cell receptor (beta chain). This sample stems from a study of blood T cells in healthy people across ages. At the level of the study: Capture by template switching was about one barcoded beta molecule per two T cells.

Per the germline V gene, CDR1 is SGDLS and CDR2 is YYNGEE. The CDR3 extends over 15 amino acids. The ends lost 3 bases at V and 3 bases at J; junction bases unmatched: 8. Primers used in a second PCR of about 6 to 11 cycles were a sample-barcoded 5' primer and a J-beta primer mix. TCRdb ran MiXCR on the 5' RACE reads and lists one entry per CDR3 protein. The sample lists some 760,000 distinct CDR3 sequences, around 25% occurring once. These records were also assigned to another study, of T cells of mothers and their children. That paper states: Extraction yielded RNA that went, in full, into cDNA synthesis at around 1.5 ug per 15 ul. Versus unrelated pairs, overlap was slightly higher in related mother-child pairs, without reaching significance.

The V call is TRBV9, the J call TRBJ2-5; 7 bases fit TRBD1. The sequence derives from a boy younger than 18 in good health. Sequencing was carried out using blood. The CDR3 DNA reads as TGTGCCAGCAGCGACACCGGGACAGCGAAAGAGACCCAGTACTTC. Its translation is CASSDTGTAKETQYF.